This entry describes one T cell receptor (beta chain). Its antigen is not yet known. Per-base qualities were not stored, and no clone one base away is much larger. This entry belongs to a study of T cell responses to AZD1222 COVID-19 vaccine (TCRdb year 2021). About the study as a whole: AZD1222 recipients with second doses at about 4 weeks or about 12 weeks were pooled, because spike-specific TCR depth and breadth did not differ between schedules. Trial participants were enrolled into age subgroups of 18-55, 56-69 and 70-plus years, which contained around 150, 29 and 61 TCR-sequenced participants, respectively. A total of just over 230 trial participants underwent TCR sequencing, of whom roughly 210 received two doses of AZD1222 and roughly 25 received two doses of the MenACWY control vaccine. What the authors observed across the whole study: A significant rise in spike-specific TCR breadth and depth was observed after two AZD1222 doses relative to day 0 and relative to MenACWY recipients. Epitopes outside the regions mutated in the B.1.351 and B.1.1.7 variants were reportedly recognized by nearly half of the unique spike-specific TCRs. Participants were mostly white British and included more females than males, and it was suggested by the authors that clonal diversity may have been underestimated. Vaccine-associated CD4 TCRs spanned the whole spike protein, with dominant responses in regions 160-218 and 743-854. Because no day 14 peak-response samples were available, the repertoires could be characterized only after the peak T cell response. Conclusions about previously exposed vaccinees are limited because only 6 or 7 AZD1222 recipients were SARS-CoV-2 seropositive at baseline. In the small 56-69-year group, the increase in depth fell short of significance, most likely because of low power.

The sample's time point label, in plain terms: baseline before first vaccination. Vaccinee samples came from UK trials COV001 and COV002, including a single-blind randomized controlled phase 2/3 trial of AZD1222 (ChAdOx1 nCoV-19) in healthy adults. For TCRbeta chain sequencing, PBMC samples from trial participants were taken at day 0 and at day 28 after the second dose. The germline V gene provides CDR1 ENHRY and CDR2 SYGVKD. The CDR3, cysteine through phenylalanine, is 11 amino acids long. The only DNA kept is the CDR3, 33 bases in frame from the first base. V and J lose 10 bases and 10 bases, and a span of 14 bases separates them. The CDR3 regions of human TCRbeta chains were subjected to immunosequencing. As for the original processing: Repertoire TCRs were matched against a reference library of SARS-CoV-2-specific TCRs generated with the MIRA antigen-specificity platform. Breadth was defined as the fraction of unique TCRs that were SARS-CoV-2-associated. Depth was defined as the fraction of total T cells that were SARS-CoV-2-associated. Using the MIRA data, each spike-specific TCR was assigned both to the spike region to which the TCR was reactive and to a CD4 or CD8 class. Log10-transformed breadth and depth values were compared by one-way ANOVA with Sidak's multiple comparisons tests. TCRdb limited this immuneACCESS table to in-frame rearrangements with V and J called. A share of clones is missing; checked studies link under half to unresolved V genes, and the rest is unexplained. V and J calls and clone size are as listed in that table; D and trimming were resolved from the DNA. The sample has some 90,000 clones on record, 80% to 90% of them singletons. The ten largest clonotypes hold approximately 7.9% of the sample.

The sequence links TRBV10-3 to TRBJ2-1; too little of a D gene remains to name it. Sequenced material: peripheral blood, taken on day 0 of AZD1222 vaccination. The TCR comes from an adult in good health. The CDR3 loop reads CATLTESEQFF. The DNA reads TGTGCCACACTAACGGAATCCGAGCAGTTCTTC.